This TCR beta chain was observed in a study of T-cell memory formation after mild COVID-19. Using its own MiXCR run on the 5' RACE reads, TCRdb lists one record per CDR3 protein. The sample yields about 250,000 distinct CDR3 sequences, 15% seen once. V gave up 6 bases and J gave up 6 bases, with 15 bases separating them. CDR3 size: 14 residues. Study outcomes and limitations: Day 37-peaking second-wave clones had unconfirmed SARS-CoV-2 specificity. The pre-infection memory compartment contained some responding clones, suggesting cross-reactive memory joined. Mainly CM and EM harbored the contracting CD4+ clones; mainly EMRA harbored the CD8+ ones. Day 15 to 85 contracting clones showed balanced CD4/CD8; later expanders leaned CD4+.

This clonotype was seen repeatedly, ten times or more. Its specificity is not known. The chain is built from TRBV12-3 or TRBV12-4 and TRBJ2-1, with D possibly matching TRBD1 (6 bases). The TCR originated in an adult woman who had mild COVID-19 (a few samples of this study predate the infection). Cell type and time point are not known. What was sequenced was PBMCs or a T cell subset sorted from them (not recorded which). The CDR3 loop reads CASSRDKSGNEQFF. CDR3 DNA: TGTGCCAGCAGCAGGGACAAGAGCGGCAATGAGCAGTTCTTC.